The present TCR beta chain was sequenced within a study of regulatory T cells in long-lasting Graves disease. Study-wide results and caveats: TCR diversity in persistent Graves' patients was below that of newly diagnosed ones.

Germline trimming cut 6 bases from V and 3 bases from J; bases unmatched to any gene: 8. The CDR3 loop spans 16 amino acids. CDR1 is MNHNS and CDR2 is SASEGT in the germline V gene. Described time point: newly diagnosed GD, antithyroid drugs for less than 3 months. Following extraction of RNA from PBMCs, that RNA was used to make the TCR library. About this clonotype itself: Its target is unknown.

Arm-PCR with iRepertoire HTBI primers amplified the CDR3 regions for these TCR beta libraries. TCRdb called the multiplex PCR reads again in MiXCR, with one record for every CDR3 protein. The data hold approximately 470,000 distinct CDR3 sequences, with roughly 16% observed a single time. This sample was also put to use in a study of T cells in Graves' hyperthyroidism and ophthalmopathy.

The specimen was peripheral blood mononuclear cells (PBMCs), collected at new diagnosis, from a patient treated with antithyroid drugs. V and J are TRBV6-1 and TRBJ1-6; 7 bases are shared with TRBD1. The origin of this receptor is a middle-aged man with Graves disease. CDR3 protein: CASRPGQLLYNSPLHF. CDR3 sequence (DNA): TGTGCCAGCAGACCGGGACAGCTCCTCTATAATTCACCCCTCCACTTT.